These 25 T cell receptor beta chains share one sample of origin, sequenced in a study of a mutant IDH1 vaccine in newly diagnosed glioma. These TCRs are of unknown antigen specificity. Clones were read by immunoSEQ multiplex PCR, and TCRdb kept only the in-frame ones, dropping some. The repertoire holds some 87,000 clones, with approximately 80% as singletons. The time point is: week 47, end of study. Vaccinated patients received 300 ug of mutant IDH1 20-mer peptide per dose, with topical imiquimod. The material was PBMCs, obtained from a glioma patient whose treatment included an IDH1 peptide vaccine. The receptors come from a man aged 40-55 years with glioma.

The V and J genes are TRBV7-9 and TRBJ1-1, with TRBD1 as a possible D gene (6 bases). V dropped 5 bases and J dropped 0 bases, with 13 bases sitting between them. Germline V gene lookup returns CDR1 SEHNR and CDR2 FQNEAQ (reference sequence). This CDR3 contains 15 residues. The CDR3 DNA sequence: TGTGCCAGCAGCCATCTAGGGGGGATGAACACTGAAGCTTTCTTT. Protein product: CASSHLGGMNTEAFF.

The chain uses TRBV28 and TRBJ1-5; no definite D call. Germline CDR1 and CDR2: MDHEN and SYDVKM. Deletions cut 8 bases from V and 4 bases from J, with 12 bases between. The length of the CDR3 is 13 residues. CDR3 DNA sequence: TGTGCCAGCGGCGGGTTTGGGAATCAGCCCCAGCATTTT. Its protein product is CASGGFGNQPQHF.

The CDR3 here is CASSGTGGSLDGYTF. As DNA, the CDR3 is TGTGCCAGCAGTGGGACAGGGGGCTCCCTGGATGGCTACACCTTC. The chain has TRBV6-1 and TRBJ1-2; 11 bases are shared with TRBD1. Trimming took 4 bases from V and 6 from J; bases not matched to a gene: 7. This CDR3 comprises 15 residues. Germline CDR1 MNHNS, CDR2 SASEGT.

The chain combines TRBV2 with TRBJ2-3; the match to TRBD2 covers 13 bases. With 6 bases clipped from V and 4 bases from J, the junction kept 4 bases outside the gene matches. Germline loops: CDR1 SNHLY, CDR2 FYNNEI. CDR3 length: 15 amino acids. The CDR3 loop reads CASSVGLAGSDTQYF. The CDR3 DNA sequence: TGTGCCAGCAGCGTGGGACTAGCGGGATCAGATACGCAGTATTTT.

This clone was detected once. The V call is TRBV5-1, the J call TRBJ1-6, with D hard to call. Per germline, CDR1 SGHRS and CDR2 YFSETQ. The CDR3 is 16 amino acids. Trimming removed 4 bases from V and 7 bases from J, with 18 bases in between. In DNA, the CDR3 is TGCGCCAGCAGCAAGGACGGACCTTCCCTCAATTCACCCCTCCACTTT. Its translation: CASSKDGPSLNSPLHF.

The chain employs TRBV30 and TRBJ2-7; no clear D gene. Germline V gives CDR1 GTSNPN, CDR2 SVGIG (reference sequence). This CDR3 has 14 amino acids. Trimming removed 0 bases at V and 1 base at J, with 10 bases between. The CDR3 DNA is TGTGCCTGGAGTGTACGTGGTAGTTCCTACGAGCAGTACTTC. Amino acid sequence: CAWSVRGSSYEQYF.

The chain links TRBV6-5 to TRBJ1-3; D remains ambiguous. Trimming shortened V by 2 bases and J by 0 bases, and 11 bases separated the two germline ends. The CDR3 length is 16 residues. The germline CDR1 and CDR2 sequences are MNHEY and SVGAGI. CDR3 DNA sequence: TGTGCCAGCAGTTACGCCGGACTGTCCTCTGGAAACACCATATATTTT. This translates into CASSYAGLSSGNTIYF.

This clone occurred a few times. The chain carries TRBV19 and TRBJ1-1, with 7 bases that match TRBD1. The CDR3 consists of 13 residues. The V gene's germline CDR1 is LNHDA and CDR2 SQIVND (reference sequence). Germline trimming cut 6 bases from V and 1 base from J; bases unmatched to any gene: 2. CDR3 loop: CASRQGPNTEAFF. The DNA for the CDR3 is TGTGCCAGTAGACAGGGGCCGAACACTGAAGCTTTCTTT.

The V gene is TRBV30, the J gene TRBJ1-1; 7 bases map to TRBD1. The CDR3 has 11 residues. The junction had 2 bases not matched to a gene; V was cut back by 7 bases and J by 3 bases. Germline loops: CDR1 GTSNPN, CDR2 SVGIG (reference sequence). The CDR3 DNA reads TGTGCCTCCAGGGGGGACACTGAAGCTTTCTTT. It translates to CASRGDTEAFF.

The CDR3 DNA follows: TGTGCCAGCAGTTATAATAGGAGGGACAGGACGAACACCGGGGAGCTGTTTTTT. Translation gives CASSYNRRDRTNTGELFF. This chain links TRBV9 with TRBJ2-2, with 8 bases identical to TRBD1. The CDR3 has 18 residues. V shed 5 bases, J shed 0 bases, and the junction held 12 bases outside the gene matches. Germline-derived CDR1 and CDR2 are SGDLS and YYNGEE.

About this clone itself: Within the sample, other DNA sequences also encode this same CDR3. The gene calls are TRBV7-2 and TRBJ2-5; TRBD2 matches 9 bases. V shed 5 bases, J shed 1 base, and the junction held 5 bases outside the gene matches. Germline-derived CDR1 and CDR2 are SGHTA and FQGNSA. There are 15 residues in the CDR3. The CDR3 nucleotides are TGTGCCAGCAGCCTGGGACTAGCCATCCAAGAGACCCAGTACTTC. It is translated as CASSLGLAIQETQYF.

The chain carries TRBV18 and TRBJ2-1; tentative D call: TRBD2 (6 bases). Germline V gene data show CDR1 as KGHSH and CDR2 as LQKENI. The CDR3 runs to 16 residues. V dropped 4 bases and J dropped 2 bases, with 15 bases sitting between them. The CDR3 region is CASSLTRENTYNEQFF. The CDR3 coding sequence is TGTGCCAGCTCACTCACCCGGGAGAACACCTACAATGAGCAGTTCTTC.

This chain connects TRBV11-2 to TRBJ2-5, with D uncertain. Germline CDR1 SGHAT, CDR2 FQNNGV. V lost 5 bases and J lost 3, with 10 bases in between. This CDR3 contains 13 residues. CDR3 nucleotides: TGTGCCAGCAGCACTTACTACGAAGAGACCCAGTACTTC. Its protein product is CASSTYYEETQYF.

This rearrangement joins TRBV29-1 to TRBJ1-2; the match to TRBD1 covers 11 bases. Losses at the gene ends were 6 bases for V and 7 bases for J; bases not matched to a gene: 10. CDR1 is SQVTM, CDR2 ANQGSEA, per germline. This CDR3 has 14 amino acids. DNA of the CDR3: TGCAGCGTACGGACAGGGGGCGCGTCGGGTGGCTACACCTTC. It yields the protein CSVRTGGASGGYTF. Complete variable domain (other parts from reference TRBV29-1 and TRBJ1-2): SAVISQKPSRDICQRGTSLTIQCQVDSQVTMMFWYRQQPGQSLTLIATANQGSEATYESGFVIDKFPISRPNLTFSTLTVSNMSPEDSSIYLCSVRTGGASGGYTFGSGTRLTVV.

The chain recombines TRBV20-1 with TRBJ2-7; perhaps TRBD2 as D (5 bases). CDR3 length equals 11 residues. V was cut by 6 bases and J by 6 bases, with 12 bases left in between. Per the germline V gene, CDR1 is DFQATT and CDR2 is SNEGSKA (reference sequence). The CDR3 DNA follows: TGCAGTGCCCCGGAGGTGCGCGAGCAGTACTTC. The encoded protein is CSAPEVREQYF.

In DNA form, the CDR3 reads TGTGCCAGCAGCTTGACTAGCGGGAAGGGTACGCAGTATTTT. It specifies CASSLTSGKGTQYF. This chain uses TRBV5-4 with TRBJ2-3, with 10 bases that match TRBD2. V was clipped by 1 base and J by 8 bases; unmatched bases: 4. Per germline, CDR1 SGHNT and CDR2 YYREEE (reference sequence). The CDR3 consists of 14 residues.

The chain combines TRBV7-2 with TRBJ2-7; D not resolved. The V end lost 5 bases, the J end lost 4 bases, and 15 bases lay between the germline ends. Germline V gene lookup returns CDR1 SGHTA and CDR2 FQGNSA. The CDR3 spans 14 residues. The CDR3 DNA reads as TGTGCCAGCAGCCCCGACCGGAGCGTTTACGAGCAGTACTTC. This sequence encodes CASSPDRSVYEQYF.

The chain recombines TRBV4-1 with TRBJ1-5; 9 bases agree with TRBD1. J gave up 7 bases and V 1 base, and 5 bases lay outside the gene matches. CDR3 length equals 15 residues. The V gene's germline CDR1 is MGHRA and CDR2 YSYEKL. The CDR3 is CASSQGGTGTQPQHF. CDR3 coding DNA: TGCGCCAGCAGCCAAGGAGGGACAGGGACCCAGCCCCAGCATTTT.

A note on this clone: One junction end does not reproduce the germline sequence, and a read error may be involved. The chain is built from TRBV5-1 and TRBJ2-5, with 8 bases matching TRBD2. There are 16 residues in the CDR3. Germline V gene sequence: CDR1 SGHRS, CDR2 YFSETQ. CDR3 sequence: CARSGGGGKPRETQYF. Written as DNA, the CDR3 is TGCGCCCGCAGCGGGGGCGGGGGCAAGCCGCGGGAGACCCAGTACTTC.

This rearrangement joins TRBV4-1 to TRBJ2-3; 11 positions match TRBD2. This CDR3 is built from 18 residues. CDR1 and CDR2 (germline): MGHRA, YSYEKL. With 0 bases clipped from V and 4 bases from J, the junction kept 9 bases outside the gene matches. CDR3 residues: CASSQDLVAGGPSDTQYF. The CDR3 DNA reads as TGCGCCAGCAGCCAAGATCTAGTAGCGGGAGGGCCATCAGATACGCAGTATTTT.

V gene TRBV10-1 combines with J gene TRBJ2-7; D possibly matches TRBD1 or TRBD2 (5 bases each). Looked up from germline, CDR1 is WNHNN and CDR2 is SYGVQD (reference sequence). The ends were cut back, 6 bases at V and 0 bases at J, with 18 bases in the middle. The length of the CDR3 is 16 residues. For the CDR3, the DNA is TGCGCCAGCAGCGAAACTCCAGGGACGGTCTCCTACGAGCAGTACTTC. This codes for CASSETPGTVSYEQYF.

CDR3 sequence (DNA): TGTGCCAGCAGCGTCCCGGGACAGGATCGGTATGGCTACACCTTC. Amino acids: CASSVPGQDRYGYTF. The chain is built from TRBV6-1 and TRBJ1-2, with TRBD1 identical over 8 bases. The CDR3 consists of 15 residues. V dropped 6 bases and J dropped 5; count of bases not matched to a gene: 11. Germline V gene lookup returns CDR1 MNHNS and CDR2 SASEGT.

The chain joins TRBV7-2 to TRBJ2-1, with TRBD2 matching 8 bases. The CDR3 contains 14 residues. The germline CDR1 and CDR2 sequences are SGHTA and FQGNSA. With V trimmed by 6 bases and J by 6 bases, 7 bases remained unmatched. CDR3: CASRRTSQSNEQFF. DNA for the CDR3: TGTGCCAGCAGGAGGACTAGCCAGTCCAATGAGCAGTTCTTC.

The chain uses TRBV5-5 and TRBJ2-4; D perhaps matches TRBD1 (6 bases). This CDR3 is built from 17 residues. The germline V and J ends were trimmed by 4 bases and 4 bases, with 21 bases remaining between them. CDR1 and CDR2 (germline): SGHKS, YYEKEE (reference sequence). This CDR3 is CASSLQFRTDIKNIQYF. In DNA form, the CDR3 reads TGTGCCAGCAGCCTCCAATTCAGGACAGATATAAAAAACATTCAGTACTTC.

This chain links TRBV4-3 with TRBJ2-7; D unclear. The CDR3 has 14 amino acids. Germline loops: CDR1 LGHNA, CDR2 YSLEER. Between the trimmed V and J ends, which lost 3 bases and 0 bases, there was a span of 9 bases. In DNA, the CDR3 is TGCGCCAGCAGCCAGAGCAGGACCTCCTACGAGCAGTACTTC. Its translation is CASSQSRTSYEQYF.